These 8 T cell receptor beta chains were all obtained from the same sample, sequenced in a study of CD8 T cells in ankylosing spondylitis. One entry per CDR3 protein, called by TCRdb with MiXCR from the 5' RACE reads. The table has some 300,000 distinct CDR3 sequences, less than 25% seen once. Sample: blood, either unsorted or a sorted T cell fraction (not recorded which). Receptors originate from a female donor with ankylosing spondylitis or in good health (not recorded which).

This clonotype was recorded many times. CDR3 loop: CSVQPRINEQFF. The CDR3 DNA reads TGCAGCGTTCAACCCCGCATCAATGAGCAGTTCTTC. V usage is TRBV29-1 and J usage is TRBJ2-1, with D unclear. The CDR3 is 12 residues long. Per germline, CDR1 SQVTM and CDR2 ANQGSEA. The V and J ends lost 5 bases and 6 bases respectively, with 11 bases between them.

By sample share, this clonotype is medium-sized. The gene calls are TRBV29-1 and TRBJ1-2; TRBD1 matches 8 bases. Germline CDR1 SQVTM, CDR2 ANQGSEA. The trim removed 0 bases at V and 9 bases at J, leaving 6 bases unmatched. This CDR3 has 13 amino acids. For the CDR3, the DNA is TGCAGCGTTGAAGATGGGGGGGACAGGAGCTACACCTTC. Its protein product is CSVEDGGDRSYTF.

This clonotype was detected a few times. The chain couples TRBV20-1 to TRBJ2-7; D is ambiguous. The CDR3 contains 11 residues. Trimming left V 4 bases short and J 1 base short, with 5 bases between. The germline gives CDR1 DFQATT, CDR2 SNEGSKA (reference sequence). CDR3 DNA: TGCAGTGCTACGACATCCTACGAGCAGTACTTC. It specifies CSATTSYEQYF.

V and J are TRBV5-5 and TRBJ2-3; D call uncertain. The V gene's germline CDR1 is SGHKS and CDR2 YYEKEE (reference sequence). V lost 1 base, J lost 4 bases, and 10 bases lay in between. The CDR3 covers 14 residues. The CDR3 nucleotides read TGTGCCAGCAGCTTGACTCCCGGCCCAGATACGCAGTATTTT. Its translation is CASSLTPGPDTQYF.

The CDR3 sequence: CSANTVAYEQYF. CDR3 nucleotides: TGCAGTGCTAACACGGTCGCCTACGAGCAGTACTTC. This sequence joins TRBV20-1 and TRBJ2-7; D unresolved. Looked up from germline, CDR1 is DFQATT and CDR2 is SNEGSKA (reference sequence). The V end was cut by 4 bases, the J end by 2 bases, with 9 bases between. The CDR3 runs 12 residues.

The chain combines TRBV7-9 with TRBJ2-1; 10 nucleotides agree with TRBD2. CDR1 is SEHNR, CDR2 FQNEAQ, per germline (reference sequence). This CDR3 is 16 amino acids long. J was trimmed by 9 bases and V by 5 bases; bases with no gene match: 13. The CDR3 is CASSPLQREGRGEQFF. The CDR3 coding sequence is TGTGCCAGCAGCCCCCTTCAGCGGGAGGGCCGAGGTGAGCAGTTCTTC.

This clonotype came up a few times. For the CDR3, the DNA is TGTGCCAGCACCGAAGGTGACAGTCACCCGGAGACCCAGTACTTC. Translated: CASTEGDSHPETQYF. The chain has TRBV6-1 and TRBJ2-5, with D perhaps matching TRBD1 (5 bases). The V gene lost 7 bases and the J gene lost 5 bases, with 20 bases spanning the gap. CDR3 length: 15 residues. Germline assignment: CDR1 MNHNS and CDR2 SASEGT.

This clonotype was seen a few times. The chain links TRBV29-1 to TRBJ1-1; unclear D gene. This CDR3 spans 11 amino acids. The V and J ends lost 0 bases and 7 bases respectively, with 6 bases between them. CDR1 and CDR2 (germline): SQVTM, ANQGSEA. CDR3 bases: TGCAGCGTTGAAGAAGGAGTTGAAGCTTTCTTT. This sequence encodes CSVEEGVEAFF.